This TCR beta chain appears in the sequencing data of a study of blood T cell repertoires in COVID-19. Across the study: COVID-19 samples collected from the United States, Italy and Spain covered acute and convalescent phases.

Libraries were prepared by immunoSEQ multiplex PCR; TCRdb keeps only in-frame clonotypes and omits some of them. The profile covers 210,000 or so clones, with about nine tenths appearing a single time and roughly 4.2% taken by the ten largest. The germline V gene encodes CDR1 SGHRS and CDR2 YFSETQ. This CDR3 is 15 amino acids long. Trimming took 4 bases from V and 4 from J; bases not matched to a gene: 9. V and J are TRBV5-1 and TRBJ2-7; 9 bases line up with TRBD2. The origin of this receptor is a man aged 50 to 60 with acute or convalescent COVID-19. Sequenced sample: peripheral blood. The CDR3 protein is CASSPTGGGVYEQYF. CDR3 sequence (DNA): TGCGCCAGCAGCCCCACCGGCGGGGGGGTTTACGAGCAGTACTTC. Supplemented by reference TRBV5-1 and TRBJ2-7, the full variable domain reads KAGVTQTPRYLIKTRGQQVTLSCSPISGHRSVSWYQQTPGQGLQFLFEYFSETQRNKGNFPGRFSGRQFSNSRSEMNVSTLELGDSALYLCASSPTGGGVYEQYFGPGTRLTVT.